This is a list of T cell receptor beta chains from one sample in a study of human T cells and chemical hapten exposure. One entry per CDR3 protein results from TCRdb running MiXCR on the RACE reads. This table has tens of thousands of distinct CDR3 sequences, around 10% appearing once. The sample in question was whole blood, obtained in connection with sensitization to the hapten diphenylcyclopropenone (DPC). These receptors were collected from a woman aged 40 to 55 with alopecia areata. Some clones in this sample may be carry-over from other donors' samples. CDR3s include the opening cysteine and the closing phenylalanine or tryptophan. The D gene is left open where the match is weak. Clone size is shown for a subset of rows, as once, few, many or a class of expanded clone.

j_call v_call d_call clone_size cdr3_nt cdr3_aa
TRBJ2-7 TRBV20-1 - - TGCAGTGCTCGACTAGATTACGAGCAGTACTTC CSARLDYEQYF
TRBJ2-7 TRBV11-2 - few TGTGCCAGCAGCTTAGTCTCAGGCCAGAGCTCCTACGAGCAGTACTTC CASSLVSGQSSYEQYF
TRBJ2-7 TRBV12-3/TRBV12-4 - many TGTGCCAGCAGTTTGGGGATAGTGAAGTACTTC CASSLGIVKYF
TRBJ2-7 TRBV7-9 - many TGTGCCAGCAGCCGATCGGAGGGAACCCTTTTGAGGGAGCAGTACTTC CASSRSEGTLLREQYF
TRBJ2-7 TRBV5-1 - - TGCGCCAGCAGCTGGGACAACCCTGCCTACGAGCAGTACTTC CASSWDNPAYEQYF
TRBJ2-3 TRBV6-5 TRBD2 few TGTGCCAGCAGTTCCCGCACTAGCGCAGATACGCAGTATTTT CASSSRTSADTQYF
TRBJ2-3 TRBV7-9 - many TGTGCCAGCGATTGGGATACGCAGTATTTT CASDWDTQYF
TRBJ1-6 TRBV5-6 - - TGTGCCAGCAGCAGGAACCCCAGCTCCTATAATTCACCCCTCCACTTT CASSRNPSSYNSPLHF
TRBJ2-2 TRBV3-1 TRBD1 many TGTGCCAGCAGCCAAGAAACAGGGGCCCTGATCTCTACCGGGGAGCTGTTTTTT CASSQETGALISTGELFF
TRBJ1-6 TRBV12-3/TRBV12-4 - many TGTGCCAGCAGACCTACTAGTCTCGGGAATTCACCCCTCCACTTT CASRPTSLGNSPLHF
TRBJ1-6 TRBV27 - many TGTGCCAGCAGTTTTTGGGTAGCAAATTCACCCCTCCACTTT CASSFWVANSPLHF
TRBJ1-2 TRBV15 - many TGTGCCACCAGCCCCGGGACGGAAAACTATGGCTACACCTTC CATSPGTENYGYTF
TRBJ2-2 TRBV6-6 - - TGTGCTATCAGGGGCGCGGGCACCGGGGAGCTGTTTTTT CAIRGAGTGELFF
TRBJ1-1 TRBV7-9 - many TGTGCCACCGAGTACCGCGGGGAAGCTTTCTTT CATEYRGEAFF
TRBJ2-3 TRBV7-9 TRBD1 - TGTGCCAGCAGCCCCCAGACAGGGGATCCAGATACGCAGTATTTT CASSPQTGDPDTQYF
TRBJ2-1 TRBV7-2 - many TGTGCCAGCAGCCTGATTAACAGAGAGCAGTTCTTC CASSLINREQFF
TRBJ1-1 TRBV5-1 - - TGCGCCAGCAGCCCCGCCGGGGAGCTCCAGGAAGCTTTCTTT CASSPAGELQEAFF
TRBJ2-2 TRBV4-1 - many TGCGCCAGCAGCCCGGGGTCCTTATTGAACACCGGGGAGCTGTTTTTT CASSPGSLLNTGELFF
TRBJ1-4 TRBV4-3 - many TGCGCCAGCAGCCAAGGGAGGTCTAATGAAAAACTGTTTTTT CASSQGRSNEKLFF
TRBJ1-6 TRBV29-1 TRBD1 few TGCAGCGTTTCACAGGGGGCGGTAGATTCACCCCTCCACTTT CSVSQGAVDSPLHF
TRBJ2-5 TRBV28 - many TGTGCCAGCAGCCTAGCCTCTCTGGGCGGAGAGACCCAGTACTTC CASSLASLGGETQYF
TRBJ2-7 TRBV28 - once TGTGCCAGCAGTCTCCGGGCTGACTACGAGCAGTACTTC CASSLRADYEQYF
TRBJ2-2 TRBV5-4 - many TGTGCCAGCAGCTTGTGGGGTTACGGGGAGCTGTTTTTT CASSLWGYGELFF
TRBJ2-1 TRBV12-3/TRBV12-4 TRBD2 few TGTGCCAGCAGTTTATTAGGACTAGCGGCTGGTCGGGCCTCCAATGAGCAGTTCTTC CASSLLGLAAGRASNEQFF
TRBJ2-7 TRBV12-3/TRBV12-4 TRBD1 many TGTGCCAGCAGTTACGGGACAGGGGTGTACGAGCAGTACTTC CASSYGTGVYEQYF
TRBJ1-2 TRBV29-1 TRBD1 few TGCAGCGTGACCGGACAGGGTGATCACTATGGCTACACCTTC CSVTGQGDHYGYTF
TRBJ2-1 TRBV12-3/TRBV12-4 TRBD1 - TGTGCCAGCAGTCCCGGGACAGGGGGAGGTGGCTATGAGCAGTTCTTC CASSPGTGGGGYEQFF
TRBJ2-3 TRBV6-2/TRBV6-3 - many TGTGCCAGCAAGAAGGGGGGCCTAGATACGCAGTATTTT CASKKGGLDTQYF
TRBJ1-5 TRBV6-2/TRBV6-3 - - TGTGCCAGCAGAAACTCAGGGGCGGGGGAGCAGCCCCAGCATTTT CASRNSGAGEQPQHF
TRBJ1-1 TRBV7-9 - many TGTGCCAGCAGCTTAGCCCAGACAGTGGGAAACACTGAAGCTTTCTTT CASSLAQTVGNTEAFF
TRBJ2-3 TRBV5-1 - many TGCGCCAGCAGCCCCTATAGAACCGATACGCAGTATTTT CASSPYRTDTQYF
TRBJ2-3 TRBV28 TRBD2 - TGTGCCAGCAGTCAATCCGGGAGGCCCAGGGATACAGATACGCAGTATTTT CASSQSGRPRDTDTQYF
TRBJ1-6 TRBV5-6 - many TGTGCCAGCAGCTTGCAGCAATCACCCCTCCACTTT CASSLQQSPLHF
TRBJ2-2 TRBV5-4 - many TGTGCCAGCACCCCGGGACAGAACACCGGGGAGCTGTTTTTT CASTPGQNTGELFF
TRBJ2-7 TRBV11-2 - few TGTGCCAGCAGCTCCCGACACGAGCAGTACTTC CASSSRHEQYF
TRBJ2-7 TRBV20-1 - - TGCAGTGCTTTAGAGAGGCCAGCTCTCTCCTACGAGCAGTACTTC CSALERPALSYEQYF
TRBJ1-1 TRBV6-5 - - TGTGCCAGCAGTTACGGGGGTTTGGGACCGATGAACACTGAAGCTTTCTTT CASSYGGLGPMNTEAFF
TRBJ1-4 TRBV4-2 TRBD1 many TGTGCCAGCAGACGACCCGGGACAGTGGATGAAAAACTGTTTTTT CASRRPGTVDEKLFF
TRBJ1-5 TRBV7-9 - many TGTGCCAGCAGCTTAGCGGGGGAGCAGCCCCAGCATTTT CASSLAGEQPQHF
TRBJ2-2 TRBV9 TRBD2 many TGTGCCAGCAGCGTAAGGGAGGGAAACACCGGGGAGCTGTTTTTT CASSVREGNTGELFF
TRBJ2-5 TRBV12-5 TRBD1 many TGTGCTAGTGGTTTAGAGGCGGCCAGGGGGGAGACCCAGTACTTC CASGLEAARGETQYF
TRBJ2-7 TRBV5-4 - few TGTGCCAGCAGCTTGGTTTCCTTTGGGAGGCCCAGCTTC CASSLVSFGRPSF
TRBJ2-3 TRBV7-9 TRBD2 - TGTGCCAGCAGCCCCGCGGGGGGGTATACGCAGTATTTT CASSPAGGYTQYF
TRBJ2-1 TRBV20-1 TRBD2 many TGCAGTGCTAGAGCCCACGGGGGGGACGCCAATGAGCAGTTCTTC CSARAHGGDANEQFF
TRBJ1-4 TRBV7-8 - many TGTGCCAGCAGCATTCTCACGGTTGCAACTAATGAAAAACTGTTTTTT CASSILTVATNEKLFF
TRBJ2-5 TRBV5-1 TRBD2 many TGCGCCAGCAGCTTGATGCTAGCGGGGGACCAAGAGACCCAGTACTTC CASSLMLAGDQETQYF
TRBJ2-5 TRBV18 - - TGTGCCAGCTCACCAGACCGGGGCAAAAGGGGAGAGACCCAGTACTTC CASSPDRGKRGETQYF
TRBJ1-3 TRBV28 - many TGTGCCAGCAGTCCCACTGGGGGGCCGGCGGGAGGAAACACCATATATTTT CASSPTGGPAGGNTIYF
TRBJ1-2 TRBV12-3/TRBV12-4 - many TGTGCCAGCAGCTCAAACGGGGGGGCTGACTACACCTTC CASSSNGGADYTF
TRBJ2-3 TRBV5-1 - few TGCGCCAGCAGCTTGGATCAAGATACGCAGTATTTT CASSLDQDTQYF
TRBJ2-7 TRBV5-4 TRBD1 - TGTGCCAGCAGCCACGGGGGGACAGGGTCCTACGAGCAGTACTTC CASSHGGTGSYEQYF
TRBJ2-3 TRBV12-3/TRBV12-4 - many TGTGCCAGCGGGGGGCGCACAGATACGCAGTATTTT CASGGRTDTQYF
TRBJ2-7 TRBV28 - many TGTGCCAGCAGTATCTTAGGGGGGCCCTCTTACTTC CASSILGGPSYF
TRBJ1-1 TRBV29-1 TRBD1 - TGCAGCGTTGAATTAGACAGGGGGTCTGAAGCTTTCTTT CSVELDRGSEAFF
TRBJ1-1 TRBV14 - few TGTGCCAGCAGCCAATCAATTAACACTGAAGCTTTCTTT CASSQSINTEAFF